This is a list of T cell receptor beta chains from one sample in a study of blood T cell repertoires in COVID-19. TCRdb keeps only in-frame clones here, not all; method: immunoSEQ multiplex PCR. The sample shows around 140,000 clones, roughly 86% of them seen only once. Material for sequencing was peripheral blood. All receptors come from a man in his 70s with acute or convalescent COVID-19. Both conserved end residues are part of each CDR3. A D gene is named only where the DNA matches it firmly. Only part of the rows carry a size: once, few, many, or a class if the clone is expanded.

>TRBV5-5|13|TRBJ2-1|-|-
CASSTRGYNEQFF
TGTGCCAGCAGCACCAGGGGATACAATGAGCAGTTCTTC
>TRBV29-1|14|TRBJ2-1|TRBD2|-
CSAKSGSWYNEQFF
TGCAGCGCCAAAAGCGGGAGCTGGTACAATGAGCAGTTCTTC
>TRBV5-1|15|TRBJ2-1|-|-
CASSQTSFPYNEQFF
TGCGCCAGCAGCCAAACTAGCTTCCCCTACAATGAGCAGTTCTTC
>TRBV28|14|TRBJ2-7|TRBD2|few
CASSLWEGQGEQYF
TGTGCCAGCAGTTTGTGGGAGGGCCAGGGAGAGCAGTACTTC
>TRBV5-1|16|TRBJ1-1|TRBD1|-
CASSGGTGGPLAEAFF
TGCGCCAGCAGCGGAGGGACAGGGGGCCCGTTGGCTGAAGCTTTCTTT
>TRBV27|16|TRBJ1-6|TRBD1|-
CASRPRSLRGHSPLHF
TGTGCCAGCAGGCCCCGCAGTCTCAGGGGGCACTCACCCCTCCACTTT
>TRBV19|16|TRBJ2-3|TRBD2|-
CASSIGSSGGTDTQYF
TGTGCCAGTAGTATCGGGTCTAGCGGGGGCACAGATACGCAGTATTTT
>TRBV5-1|15|TRBJ2-2|TRBD2|-
CASSWTSGGTGELFF
TGCGCCAGCAGCTGGACTAGTGGGGGCACCGGGGAGCTGTTTTTT
>TRBV3-1/TRBV3-2|13|TRBJ2-4|-|-
CASSHGKRSIQYF
TGTGCCAGCAGCCACGGTAAGAGGTCCATTCAGTACTTC
>TRBV6-5|15|TRBJ1-6|-|-
CASSSSKSYNSPLHF
TGTGCCAGCAGTTCCTCCAAATCCTATAATTCACCCCTCCACTTT
>TRBV19|14|TRBJ2-5|TRBD2|-
CASSMSSERGTQYF
TGTGCCAGTAGTATGTCGTCGGAGCGGGGGACCCAGTACTTC
>TRBV5-5|15|TRBJ1-3|TRBD1|-
CASSPRQGSGNTIYF
TGTGCCAGCAGCCCCAGACAGGGTTCTGGAAACACCATATATTTT
>TRBV6-6|13|TRBJ1-5|-|-
CASSPGEYGPQHF
TGTGCCAGCAGCCCCGGGGAGTACGGGCCCCAGCATTTT
>TRBV7-3|16|TRBJ2-5|TRBD1|-
CASSGSGTGYQETQYF
TGTGCCAGCAGTGGCTCCGGGACAGGGTATCAAGAGACCCAGTACTTC
>TRBV18|14|TRBJ2-7|TRBD1|-
CASSPGDSTYEQYF
TGTGCCAGCTCACCCGGGGACAGTACCTACGAGCAGTACTTC
>TRBV7-9|12|TRBJ1-6|-|-
CASSVENSPLHF
TGTGCCAGCAGCGTGGAGAATTCACCCCTCCACTTT
>TRBV11-2|14|TRBJ1-2|TRBD1|-
CASSPGTEHYGYTF
TGTGCCAGCAGCCCCGGGACAGAACACTATGGCTACACCTTC